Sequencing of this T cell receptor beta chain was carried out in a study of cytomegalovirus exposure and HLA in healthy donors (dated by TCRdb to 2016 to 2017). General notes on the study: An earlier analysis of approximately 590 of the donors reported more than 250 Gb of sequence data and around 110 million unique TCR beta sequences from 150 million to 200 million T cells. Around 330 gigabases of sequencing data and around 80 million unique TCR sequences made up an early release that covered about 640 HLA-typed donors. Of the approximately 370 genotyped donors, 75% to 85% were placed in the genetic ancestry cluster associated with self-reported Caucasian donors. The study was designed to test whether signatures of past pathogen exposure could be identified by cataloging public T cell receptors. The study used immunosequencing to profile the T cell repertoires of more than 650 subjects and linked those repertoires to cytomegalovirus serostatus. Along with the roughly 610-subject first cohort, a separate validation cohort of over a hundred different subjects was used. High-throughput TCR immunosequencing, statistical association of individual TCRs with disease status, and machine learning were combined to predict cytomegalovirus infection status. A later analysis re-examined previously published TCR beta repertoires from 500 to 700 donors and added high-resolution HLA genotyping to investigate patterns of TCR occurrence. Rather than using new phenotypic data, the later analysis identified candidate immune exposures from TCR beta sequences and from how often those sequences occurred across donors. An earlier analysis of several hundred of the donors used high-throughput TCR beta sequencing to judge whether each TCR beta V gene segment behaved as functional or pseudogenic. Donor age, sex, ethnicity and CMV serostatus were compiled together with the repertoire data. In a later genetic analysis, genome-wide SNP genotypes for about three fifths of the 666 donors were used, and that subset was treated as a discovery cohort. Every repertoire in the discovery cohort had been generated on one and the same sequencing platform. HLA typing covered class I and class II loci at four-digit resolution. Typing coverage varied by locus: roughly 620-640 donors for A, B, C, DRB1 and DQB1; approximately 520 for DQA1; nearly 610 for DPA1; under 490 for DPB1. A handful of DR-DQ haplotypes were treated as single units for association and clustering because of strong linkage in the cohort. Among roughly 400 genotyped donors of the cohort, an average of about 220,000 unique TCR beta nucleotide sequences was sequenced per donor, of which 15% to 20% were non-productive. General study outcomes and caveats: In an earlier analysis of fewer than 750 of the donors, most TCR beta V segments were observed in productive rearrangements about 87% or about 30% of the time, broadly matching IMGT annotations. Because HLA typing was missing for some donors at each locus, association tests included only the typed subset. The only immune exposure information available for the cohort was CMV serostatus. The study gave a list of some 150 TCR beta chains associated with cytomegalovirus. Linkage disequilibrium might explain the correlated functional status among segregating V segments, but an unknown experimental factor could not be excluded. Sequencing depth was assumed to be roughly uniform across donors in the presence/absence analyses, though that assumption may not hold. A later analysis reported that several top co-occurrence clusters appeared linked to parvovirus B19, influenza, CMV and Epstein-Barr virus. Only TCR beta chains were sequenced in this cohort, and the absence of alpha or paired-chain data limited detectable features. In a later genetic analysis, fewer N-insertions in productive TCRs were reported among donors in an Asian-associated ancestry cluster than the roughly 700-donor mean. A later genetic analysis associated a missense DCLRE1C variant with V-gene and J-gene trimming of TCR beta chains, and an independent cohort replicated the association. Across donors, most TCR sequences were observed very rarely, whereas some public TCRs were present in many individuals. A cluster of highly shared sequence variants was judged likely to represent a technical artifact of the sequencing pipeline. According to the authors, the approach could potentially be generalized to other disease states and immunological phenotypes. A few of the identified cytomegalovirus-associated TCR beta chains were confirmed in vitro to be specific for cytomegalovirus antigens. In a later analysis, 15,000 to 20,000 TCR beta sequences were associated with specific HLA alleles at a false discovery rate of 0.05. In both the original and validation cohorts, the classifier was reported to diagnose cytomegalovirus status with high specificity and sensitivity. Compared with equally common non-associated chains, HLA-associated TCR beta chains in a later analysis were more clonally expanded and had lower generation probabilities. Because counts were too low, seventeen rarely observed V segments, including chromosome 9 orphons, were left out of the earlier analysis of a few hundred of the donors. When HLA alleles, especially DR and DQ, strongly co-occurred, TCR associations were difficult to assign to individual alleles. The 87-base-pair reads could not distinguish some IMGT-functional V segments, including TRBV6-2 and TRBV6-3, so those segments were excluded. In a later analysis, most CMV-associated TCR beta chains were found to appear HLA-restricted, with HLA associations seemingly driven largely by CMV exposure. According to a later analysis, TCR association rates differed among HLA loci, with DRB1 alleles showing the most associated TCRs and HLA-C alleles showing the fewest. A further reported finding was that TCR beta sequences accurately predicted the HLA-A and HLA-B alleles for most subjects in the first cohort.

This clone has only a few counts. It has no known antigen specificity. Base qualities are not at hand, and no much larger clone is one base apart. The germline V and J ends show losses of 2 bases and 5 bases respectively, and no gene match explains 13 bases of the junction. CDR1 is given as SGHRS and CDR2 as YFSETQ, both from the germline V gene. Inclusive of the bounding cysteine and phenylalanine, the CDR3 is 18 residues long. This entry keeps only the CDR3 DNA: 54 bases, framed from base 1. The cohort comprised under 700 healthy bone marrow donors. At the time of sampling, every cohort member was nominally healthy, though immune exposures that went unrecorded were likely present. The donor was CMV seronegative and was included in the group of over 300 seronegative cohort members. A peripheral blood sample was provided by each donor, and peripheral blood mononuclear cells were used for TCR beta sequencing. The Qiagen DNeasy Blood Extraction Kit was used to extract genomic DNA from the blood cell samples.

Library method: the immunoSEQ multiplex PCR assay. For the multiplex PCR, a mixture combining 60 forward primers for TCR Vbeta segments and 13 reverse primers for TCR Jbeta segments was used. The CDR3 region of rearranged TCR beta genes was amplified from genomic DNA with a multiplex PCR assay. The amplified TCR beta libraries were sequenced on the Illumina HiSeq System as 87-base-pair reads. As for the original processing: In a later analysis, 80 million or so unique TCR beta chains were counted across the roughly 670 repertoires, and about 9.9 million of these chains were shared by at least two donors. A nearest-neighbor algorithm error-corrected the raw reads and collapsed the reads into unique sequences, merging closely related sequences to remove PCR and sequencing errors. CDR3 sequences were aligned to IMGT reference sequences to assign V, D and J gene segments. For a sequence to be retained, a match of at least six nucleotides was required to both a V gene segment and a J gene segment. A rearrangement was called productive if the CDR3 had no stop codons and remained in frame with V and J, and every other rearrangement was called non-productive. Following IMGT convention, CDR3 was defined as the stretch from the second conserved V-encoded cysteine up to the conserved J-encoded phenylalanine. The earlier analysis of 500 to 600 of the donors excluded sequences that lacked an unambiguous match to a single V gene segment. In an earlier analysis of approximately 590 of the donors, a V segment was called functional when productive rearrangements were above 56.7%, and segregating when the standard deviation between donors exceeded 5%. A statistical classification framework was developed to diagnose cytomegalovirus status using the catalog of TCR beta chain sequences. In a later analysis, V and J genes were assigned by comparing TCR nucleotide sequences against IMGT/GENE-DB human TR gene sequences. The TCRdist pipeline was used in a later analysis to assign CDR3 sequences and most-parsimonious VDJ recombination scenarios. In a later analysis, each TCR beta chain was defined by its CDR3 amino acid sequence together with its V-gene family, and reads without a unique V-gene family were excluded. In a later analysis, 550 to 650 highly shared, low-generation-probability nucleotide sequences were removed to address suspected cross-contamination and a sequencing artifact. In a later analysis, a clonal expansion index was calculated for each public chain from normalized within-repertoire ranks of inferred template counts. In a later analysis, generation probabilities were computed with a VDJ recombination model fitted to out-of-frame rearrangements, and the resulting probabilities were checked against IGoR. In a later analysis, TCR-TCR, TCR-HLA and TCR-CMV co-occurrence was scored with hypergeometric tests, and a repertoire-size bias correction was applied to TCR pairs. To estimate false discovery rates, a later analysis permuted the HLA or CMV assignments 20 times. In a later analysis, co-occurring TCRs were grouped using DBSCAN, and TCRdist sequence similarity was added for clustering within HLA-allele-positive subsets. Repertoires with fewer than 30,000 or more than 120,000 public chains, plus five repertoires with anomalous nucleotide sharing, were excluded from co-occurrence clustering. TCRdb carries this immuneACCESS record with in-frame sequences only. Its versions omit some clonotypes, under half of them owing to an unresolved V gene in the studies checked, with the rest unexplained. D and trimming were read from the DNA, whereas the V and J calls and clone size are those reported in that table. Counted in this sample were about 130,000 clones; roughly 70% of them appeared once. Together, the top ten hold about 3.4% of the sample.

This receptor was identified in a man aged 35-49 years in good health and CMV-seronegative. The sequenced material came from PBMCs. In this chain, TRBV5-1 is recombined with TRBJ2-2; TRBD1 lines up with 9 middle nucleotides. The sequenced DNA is TGCGCCAGCAGCTTTGGATTCGCAACAGACAGGGGGACCGGGGAGCTGTTTTTT. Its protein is CASSFGFATDRGTGELFF.